These T cell receptor beta chains were read from a single sample in a study of resident and recirculating memory T cells in vitiligo. Measured with immunoSEQ multiplex PCR; TCRdb has only the in-frame clones, and not every one. The sample carries 70,000 to 95,000 clones, around 90% recorded once. The sequencing input was blood. These TCRs come from a male donor with vitiligo. Each CDR3 is given with its conserved first and last residue. The D gene is left open where the match is weak. Size tells how often a clone was seen (once, few, many) or the class of an expanded clone, and some rows leave it out.

TRBD2 | 15 | TRBJ2-1 | TRBV11-2 | . | CASSLAGGPPPEQFF | TGTGCCAGCAGCTTGGCGGGAGGGCCCCCCCCGGAGCAGTTCTTC
TRBD2 | 15 | TRBJ2-5 | TRBV5-4 | . | CASSLAGDGQETQYF | TGTGCCAGCAGTCTGGCGGGGGACGGCCAAGAGACCCAGTACTTC
. | 13 | TRBJ2-3 | TRBV7-2 | . | CASNTRVRGTQYF | TGTGCCAGCAACACCAGGGTCCGGGGGACGCAGTATTTT
TRBD1 | 15 | TRBJ2-3 | TRBV7-9 | . | CASSFLGQGTDTQYF | TGTGCCAGCAGCTTTCTGGGACAGGGCACAGATACGCAGTATTTT
TRBD1 | 16 | TRBJ2-1 | TRBV27 | once | CASSFLRTGSYNEQFF | TGTGCCAGCAGTTTCCTAAGGACAGGCTCCTACAATGAGCAGTTCTTC
TRBD2 | 18 | TRBJ2-7 | TRBV19 | . | CASPPVWLAGGQVYEQYF | TGTGCCAGTCCCCCCGTCTGGCTAGCGGGAGGCCAAGTCTACGAGCAGTACTTC
. | 16 | TRBJ1-2 | TRBV6-4 | . | CASSDSGSQDSNGYTF | TGTGCCAGCAGTGACTCAGGGAGCCAGGACTCTAATGGCTACACCTTC
TRBD2 | 14 | TRBJ2-2 | TRBV10-3 | . | CALSTSNLTGELFF | TGTGCCCTATCGACTAGCAACCTTACCGGGGAGCTGTTTTTT
. | 12 | TRBJ1-5 | TRBV7-9 | . | CASSLVSQPQHF | TGTGCCAGCAGCTTAGTATCCCAGCCCCAGCATTTT
. | 16 | TRBJ1-5 | TRBV9 | . | CASSVGGTSSNQPQHF | TGTGCCAGCAGCGTAGGGGGGACATCAAGCAATCAGCCCCAGCATTTT
TRBD1 | 12 | TRBJ2-7 | TRBV19 | . | CATGQGAGEQYF | TGTGCTACCGGTCAGGGGGCCGGGGAGCAGTACTTC
TRBD2 | 16 | TRBJ2-3 | TRBV4-3 | . | CASSLHGTRSTDTQYF | TGCGCCAGCAGCCTTCACGGGACTAGAAGCACAGATACGCAGTATTTT
TRBD2 | 16 | TRBJ2-3 | TRBV27 | . | CASSPRTSGPTDTQYF | TGTGCCAGCAGTCCCAGGACTAGCGGTCCCACAGATACGCAGTATTTT
. | 17 | TRBJ2-6 | TRBV10-3 | . | CAISEPGPSSGANVLTF | TGTGCCATCAGTGAGCCAGGCCCAAGCTCTGGGGCCAACGTCCTGACTTTC
TRBD2 | 15 | TRBJ2-7 | TRBV4-1 | . | CASSQGASGRGEQYF | TGCGCCAGCAGCCAGGGGGCTAGCGGGAGGGGGGAGCAGTACTTC
. | 14 | TRBJ2-1 | TRBV27 | . | CASSLYRGAVEQFF | TGTGCCAGCAGTTTATATCGGGGGGCTGTTGAGCAGTTCTTC
TRBD2 | 16 | TRBJ2-1 | TRBV2 | once | CASSRGLAGGINEQFF | TGTGCCAGCAGTCGAGGACTAGCGGGAGGGATCAATGAGCAGTTCTTC
. | 15 | TRBJ2-7 | TRBV19 | . | CASRGDTESSYEQYF | TGTGCCAGTAGGGGAGACACAGAAAGCTCCTACGAGCAGTACTTC
TRBD2 | 12 | TRBJ2-1 | TRBV5-4 | once | CASSTLAGRQFF | TGTGCCAGCTCCACCTTAGCGGGAAGACAGTTCTTC
. | 15 | TRBJ2-7 | TRBV7-6 | . | CASSLAGEGVYEQYF | TGTGCCAGCAGCTTGGCAGGAGAAGGGGTCTACGAGCAGTACTTC
. | 19 | TRBJ1-5 | TRBV4-1 | . | CASSQGGPEEVVDNQPQHF | TGCGCCAGCAGCCAAGGGGGTCCGGAGGAGGTAGTCGACAATCAGCCCCAGCATTTT
TRBD1 | 14 | TRBJ2-7 | TRBV7-9 | . | CASSWGQGLNEQYF | TGTGCCAGCAGCTGGGGACAGGGTCTGAACGAGCAGTACTTC
. | 16 | TRBJ1-1 | TRBV2 | . | CASAIPERLFNTEAFF | TGTGCCAGCGCAATCCCTGAGAGGCTGTTCAACACTGAAGCTTTCTTT
. | 14 | TRBJ2-7 | TRBV5-5 | . | CASSLNSAGYEQYF | TGTGCCAGCAGCTTAAATAGTGCCGGCTACGAGCAGTACTTC
TRBD2 | 15 | TRBJ2-7 | TRBV9 | . | CASSLYPGLEDEQYF | TGTGCCAGCAGCCTCTACCCGGGACTAGAAGACGAGCAGTACTTC
. | 15 | TRBJ1-4 | TRBV6-5 | . | CASSSDGAANEKLFF | TGTGCCAGCAGTTCCGATGGGGCCGCAAATGAAAAACTGTTTTTT
TRBD2 | 17 | TRBJ2-5 | TRBV28 | . | CASSFPVAGAFKETQYF | TGTGCCAGCAGTTTCCCGGTAGCGGGAGCTTTTAAAGAGACCCAGTACTTC
. | 16 | TRBJ1-1 | TRBV7-9 | once | CASSPRGRSSHTEAFF | TGTGCCAGCAGCCCCCGTGGGAGGTCTTCGCACACTGAAGCTTTCTTT
TRBD2 | 18 | TRBJ2-3 | TRBV4-3 | . | CASSQTLGGEGRMDTQYF | TGCGCCAGCAGCCAGACTCTGGGGGGGGAGGGCCGGATGGATACGCAGTATTTT
TRBD1 | 14 | TRBJ2-7 | TRBV6-5 | . | CASSYGTAYYEQYF | TGTGCCAGCAGTTACGGGACAGCTTATTACGAGCAGTACTTC
. | 15 | TRBJ2-1 | TRBV6-5 | once | CASSYAGRVSNEQFF | TGTGCCAGCAGTTACGCCGGGCGGGTCTCCAATGAGCAGTTCTTC